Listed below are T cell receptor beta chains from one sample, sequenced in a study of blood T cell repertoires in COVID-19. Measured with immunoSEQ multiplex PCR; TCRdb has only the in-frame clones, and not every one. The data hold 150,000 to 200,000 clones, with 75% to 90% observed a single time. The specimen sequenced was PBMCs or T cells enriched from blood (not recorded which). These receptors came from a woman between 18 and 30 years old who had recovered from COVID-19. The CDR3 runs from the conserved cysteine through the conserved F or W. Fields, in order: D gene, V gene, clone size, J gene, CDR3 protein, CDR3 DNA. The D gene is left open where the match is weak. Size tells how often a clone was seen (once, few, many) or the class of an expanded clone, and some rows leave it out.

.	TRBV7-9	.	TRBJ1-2	CASSPPGGAGDGYTF	TGTGCCAGCAGCCCTCCGGGAGGGGCTGGGGATGGCTACACCTTC
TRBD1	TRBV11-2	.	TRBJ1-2	CASSGTGGVYGYTF	TGTGCCAGCAGCGGCACAGGGGGCGTCTATGGCTACACCTTC
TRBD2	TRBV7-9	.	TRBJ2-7	CASSLLLPGGSYEQYF	TGTGCCAGCAGCTTACTCCTACCGGGAGGCTCCTACGAGCAGTACTTC
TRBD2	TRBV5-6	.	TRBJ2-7	CASSSLAGAYEQYF	TGTGCCAGCAGCTCCCTAGCGGGAGCCTACGAGCAGTACTTC
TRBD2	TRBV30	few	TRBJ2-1	CAWDSGTQLGYEQFF	TGTGCCTGGGATAGCGGGACCCAATTGGGATATGAGCAGTTCTTC
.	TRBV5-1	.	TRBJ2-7	CASSLHPGSYEQYF	TGCGCCAGCAGCCTCCATCCCGGGTCCTACGAGCAGTACTTC
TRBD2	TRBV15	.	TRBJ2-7	CATSSGSGSRNEQYF	TGTGCCACCAGCAGCGGTAGCGGGAGTCGTAACGAGCAGTACTTC
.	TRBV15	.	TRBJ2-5	CATSRDRVGEEETQYF	TGTGCCACCAGCAGAGATAGGGTGGGGGAGGAAGAGACCCAGTACTTC
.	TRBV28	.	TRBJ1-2	CASTLPGVGGYTF	TGTGCCAGCACCCTACCCGGGGTTGGTGGCTACACCTTC
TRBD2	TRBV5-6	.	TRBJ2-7	CASSPGLAGGYEQYF	TGTGCCAGCAGCCCCGGACTAGCGGGAGGGTACGAGCAGTACTTC
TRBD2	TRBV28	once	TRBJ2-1	CASSLSWRGYNEQFF	TGTGCCAGCAGTTTATCCTGGCGGGGGTACAATGAGCAGTTCTTC
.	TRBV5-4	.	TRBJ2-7	CASSLSSSSEQYF	TGTGCCAGCAGCTTAAGCTCCTCCTCCGAGCAGTACTTC
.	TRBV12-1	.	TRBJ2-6	CASSFRTDTCSGANVLTF	TGTGCCAGCAGCTTTCGGACAGACACTTGCTCTGGGGCCAACGTCCTGACTTTC
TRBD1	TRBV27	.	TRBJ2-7	CASSYGQGASYEQYF	TGTGCCAGCAGTTATGGACAGGGGGCCTCCTACGAGCAGTACTTC
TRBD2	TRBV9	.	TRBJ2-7	CASSAGGLASREQYF	TGTGCCAGCAGCGCGGGCGGACTAGCTTCTCGTGAGCAGTACTTC
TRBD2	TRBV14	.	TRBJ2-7	CASSQVILAGDTYEQYF	TGTGCCAGCAGCCAAGTAATTCTGGCGGGAGATACCTACGAGCAGTACTTC
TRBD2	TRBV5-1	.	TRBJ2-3	CASSRNNRGLAGGISTDTQYF	TGCGCCAGCAGCCGTAACAACAGAGGACTAGCGGGAGGGATCAGCACAGATACGCAGTATTTT
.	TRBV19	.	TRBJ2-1	CASSISGSNEQFF	TGTGCCAGTAGTATTTCAGGGTCCAATGAGCAGTTCTTC
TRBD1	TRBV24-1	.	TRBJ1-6	CAGPWDRSTSPLHF	TGTGCCGGCCCCTGGGACAGGTCCACTTCACCCCTCCACTTT
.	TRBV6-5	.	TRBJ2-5	CASRNRVVATQYF	TGTGCCAGCAGAAACAGGGTAGTCGCGACCCAGTACTTC
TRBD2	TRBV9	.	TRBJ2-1	CASSVAGTSGRGYNEQFF	TGTGCCAGCAGCGTAGCAGGGACTAGCGGGAGAGGGTACAATGAGCAGTTCTTC
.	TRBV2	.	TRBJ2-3	CASSEELSTDTQYF	TGTGCCAGCAGTGAAGAGCTAAGCACAGATACGCAGTATTTT
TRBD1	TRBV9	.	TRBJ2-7	CASSEGTGTYYEQYF	TGTGCCAGCAGCGAAGGGACAGGGACCTACTACGAGCAGTACTTC
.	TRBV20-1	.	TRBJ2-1	CSAALDYEQFF	TGCAGTGCTGCCCTTGACTATGAGCAGTTCTTC
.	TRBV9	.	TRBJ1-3	CASSVGGFSSGNTIYF	TGTGCCAGCAGCGTAGGGGGCTTCAGCTCTGGAAACACCATATATTTT
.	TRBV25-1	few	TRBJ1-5	CASSGADYSNQPQHF	TGTGCCAGCAGTGGTGCAGATTATAGCAATCAGCCCCAGCATTTT
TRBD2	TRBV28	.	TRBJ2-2	CASSLLAGGLNTGELFF	TGTGCCAGCAGTTTATTAGCGGGAGGGCTGAACACCGGGGAGCTGTTTTTT
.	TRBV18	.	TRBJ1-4	CASSPAGLNNEKLFF	TGTGCCAGCTCACCGGCAGGACTTAATAATGAAAAACTGTTTTTT
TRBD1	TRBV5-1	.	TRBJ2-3	CASNDRVSTDTQYF	TGCGCCAGCAACGACAGGGTCAGCACAGATACGCAGTATTTT
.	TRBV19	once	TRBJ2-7	CASSLRPGAFSYEQYF	TGTGCCAGTAGTCTAAGGCCAGGCGCCTTCTCCTACGAGCAGTACTTC
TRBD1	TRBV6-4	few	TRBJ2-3	CASAGGASTDTQYF	TGTGCCAGCGCAGGGGGCGCGAGCACAGATACGCAGTATTTT
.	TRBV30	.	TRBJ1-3	CAWNGGQPGNTIYF	TGTGCCTGGAACGGCGGACAGCCAGGAAACACCATATATTTT
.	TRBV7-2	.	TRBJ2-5	CASSLRWLRETQYF	TGTGCCAGCAGCTTGAGATGGTTAAGAGAGACCCAGTACTTC
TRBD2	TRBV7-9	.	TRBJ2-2	CASSSPGGPGELFF	TGTGCCAGCAGCTCCCCGGGGGGGCCCGGGGAGCTGTTTTTT
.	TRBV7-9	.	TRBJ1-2	CASRIPGDYGYTF	TGTGCCAGCAGGATACCAGGGGACTATGGCTACACCTTC
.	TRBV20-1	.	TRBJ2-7	CSASARTTYEQYF	TGCAGTGCTAGTGCTAGAACCACCTACGAGCAGTACTTC
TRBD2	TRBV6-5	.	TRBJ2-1	CASSYVASGREGKFF	TGTGCCAGCAGTTACGTGGCTAGCGGGAGGGAAGGGAAGTTCTTC
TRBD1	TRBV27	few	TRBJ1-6	CASSLRDRDNSPLHF	TGTGCCAGCAGTTTGAGGGACAGGGATAATTCACCCCTCCACTTT
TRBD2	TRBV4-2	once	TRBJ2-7	CASSQDLTGTSGSEQYF	TGTGCCAGCAGCCAAGATTTGACCGGGACTAGCGGGTCCGAGCAGTACTTC
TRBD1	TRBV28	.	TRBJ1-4	CASNPRDRGNEKLFF	TGTGCCAGCAATCCCAGAGACAGGGGTAATGAAAAACTGTTTTTT
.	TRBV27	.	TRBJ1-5	CASSLYRGTQPQHF	TGTGCCAGCAGTTTATATCGGGGTACTCAGCCCCAGCATTTT
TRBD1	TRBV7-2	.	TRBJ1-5	CASSRRQGLNQPQHF	TGTGCCAGCAGCCGTCGACAGGGTTTGAATCAGCCCCAGCATTTT
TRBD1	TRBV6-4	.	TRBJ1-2	CASSDSTPDTGGRNGYTF	TGTGCCAGCAGTGACTCGACCCCCGATACAGGGGGCAGGAATGGCTACACCTTC
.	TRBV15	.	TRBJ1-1	CATSRDKWDWNTEAFF	TGTGCCACCAGCAGAGATAAGTGGGACTGGAACACTGAAGCTTTCTTT
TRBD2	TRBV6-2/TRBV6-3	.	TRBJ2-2	CASSRTSGTLSNTGELFF	TGTGCCAGCAGTAGGACTAGCGGGACACTTTCGAACACCGGGGAGCTGTTTTTT
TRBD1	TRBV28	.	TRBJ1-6	CASSLFRNGDRGNSPLHF	TGTGCCAGCAGTTTATTTAGAAATGGGGACAGGGGGAATTCACCCCTCCACTTT
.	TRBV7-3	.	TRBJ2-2	CASSDSNTGELFF	TGTGCCAGCAGCGACAGCAACACCGGGGAGCTGTTTTTT
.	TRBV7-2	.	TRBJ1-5	CASSPYSNQPQHF	TGTGCCAGCAGCCCGTATAGCAATCAGCCCCAGCATTTT
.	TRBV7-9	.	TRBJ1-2	CASSLVANNYGYTF	TGTGCCAGCAGCTTAGTAGCAAATAACTATGGCTACACCTTC
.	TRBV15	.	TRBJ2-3	CATSRGGASTDTQYF	TGTGCCACCAGCAGAGGAGGAGCGAGCACAGATACGCAGTATTTT